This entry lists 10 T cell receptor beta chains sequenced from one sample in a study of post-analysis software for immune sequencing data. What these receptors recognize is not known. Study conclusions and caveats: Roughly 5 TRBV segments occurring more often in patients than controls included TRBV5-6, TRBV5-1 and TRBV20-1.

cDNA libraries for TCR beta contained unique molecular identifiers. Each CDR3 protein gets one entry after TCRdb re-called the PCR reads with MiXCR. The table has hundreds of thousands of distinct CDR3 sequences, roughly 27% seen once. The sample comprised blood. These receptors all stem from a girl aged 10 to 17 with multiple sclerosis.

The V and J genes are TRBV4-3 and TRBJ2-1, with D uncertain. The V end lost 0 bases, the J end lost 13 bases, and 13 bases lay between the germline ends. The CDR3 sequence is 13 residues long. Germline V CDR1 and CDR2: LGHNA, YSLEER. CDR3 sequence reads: CASSQDLWSPQFF. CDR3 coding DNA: TGCGCCAGCAGCCAAGATTTGTGGAGTCCCCAGTTCTTC.

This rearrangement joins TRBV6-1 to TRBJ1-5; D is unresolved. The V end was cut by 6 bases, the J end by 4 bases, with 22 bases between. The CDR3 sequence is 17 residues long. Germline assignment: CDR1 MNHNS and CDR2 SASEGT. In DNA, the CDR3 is TGTGCCAGCAGAGGACCGGAGTTGGGTCTATCAAATCAGCCCCAGCATTTT. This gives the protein CASRGPELGLSNQPQHF.

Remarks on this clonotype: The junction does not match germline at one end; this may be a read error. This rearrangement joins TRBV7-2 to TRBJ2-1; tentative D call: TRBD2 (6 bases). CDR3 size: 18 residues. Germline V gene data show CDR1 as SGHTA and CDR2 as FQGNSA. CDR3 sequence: CVSSLLRGATSSYNEQFF. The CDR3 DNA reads TGTGTCAGCAGCTTACTACGCGGGGCTACGAGCTCCTACAATGAGCAGTTCTTC.

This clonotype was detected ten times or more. CDR3 DNA sequence: TGCAGCGTTGCACTAGCGGGTGAAAATGAGCAGTTCTTC. Encoded protein: CSVALAGENEQFF. This sequence joins TRBV29-1 and TRBJ2-1, with TRBD2 matching over 9 bases. J was trimmed by 7 bases and V by 4 bases; bases with no gene match: 5. CDR1 SQVTM and CDR2 ANQGSEA come from the germline V gene. The length of the CDR3 is 13 residues.

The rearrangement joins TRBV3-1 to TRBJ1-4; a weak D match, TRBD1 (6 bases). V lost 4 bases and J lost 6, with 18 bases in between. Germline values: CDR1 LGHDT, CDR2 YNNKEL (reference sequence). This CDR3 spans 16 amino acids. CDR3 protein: CASSPPPGAPDEKLFF. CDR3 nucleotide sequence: TGTGCCAGCAGCCCGCCCCCGGGGGCCCCTGATGAAAAACTGTTTTTT. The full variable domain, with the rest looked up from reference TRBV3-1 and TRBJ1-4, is DTAVSQTPKYLVTQMGNDKSIKCEQNLGHDTMYWYKQDSKKFLKIMFSYNNKELIINETVPNRFSPKSPDKAHLNLHINSLELGDSAVYFCASSPPPGAPDEKLFFGSGTQLSVL.

CDR3 DNA: TGCGCCAGCAGCCCCGGCGCGATAGGAGATACGCAGTATTTT. Encoded protein: CASSPGAIGDTQYF. The chain joins TRBV5-1 to TRBJ2-3; D unclear. V lost 4 bases, J lost 5 bases, and 14 bases lay in between. CDR3 length: 14 residues. CDR1 SGHRS and CDR2 YFSETQ come from the germline V gene.

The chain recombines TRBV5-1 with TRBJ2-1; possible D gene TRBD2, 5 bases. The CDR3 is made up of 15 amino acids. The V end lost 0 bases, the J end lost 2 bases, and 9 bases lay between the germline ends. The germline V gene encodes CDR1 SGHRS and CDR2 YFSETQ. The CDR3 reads CASSLGGSAYNEQFF. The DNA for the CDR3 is TGCGCCAGCAGCTTGGGTGGGAGTGCCTACAATGAGCAGTTCTTC. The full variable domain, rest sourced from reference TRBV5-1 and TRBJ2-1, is KAGVTQTPRYLIKTRGQQVTLSCSPISGHRSVSWYQQTPGQGLQFLFEYFSETQRNKGNFPGRFSGRQFSNSRSEMNVSTLELGDSALYLCASSLGGSAYNEQFFGPGTRLTVL.

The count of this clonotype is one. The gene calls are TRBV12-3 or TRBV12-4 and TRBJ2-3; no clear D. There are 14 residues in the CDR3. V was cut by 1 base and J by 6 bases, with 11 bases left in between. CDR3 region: CASSLEVPSDTQYF. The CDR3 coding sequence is TGTGCCAGCAGTTTAGAGGTCCCCAGTGATACGCAGTATTTT.

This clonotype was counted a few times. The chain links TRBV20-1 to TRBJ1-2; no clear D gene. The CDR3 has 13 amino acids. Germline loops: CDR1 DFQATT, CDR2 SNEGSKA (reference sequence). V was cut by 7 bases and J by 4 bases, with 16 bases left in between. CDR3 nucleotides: TGCAGTGGAAAGCAGAGACTAGGCTATGGCTACACCTTC. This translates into CSGKQRLGYGYTF.

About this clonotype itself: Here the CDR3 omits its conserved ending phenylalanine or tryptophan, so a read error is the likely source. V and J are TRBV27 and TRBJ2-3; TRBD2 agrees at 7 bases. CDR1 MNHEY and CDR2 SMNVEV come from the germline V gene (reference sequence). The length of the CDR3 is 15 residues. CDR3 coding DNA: TGTGCCAGTACAACTAGCGTGTATCTCACAGATAGGCAGTATTGT. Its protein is CASTTSVYLTDRQYC.